Following are 3 T cell receptor beta chains from one sample sequenced in a study of blood T cell repertoires in COVID-19. Libraries were prepared by immunoSEQ multiplex PCR; TCRdb keeps only in-frame clonotypes and omits some of them. This sample yields tens of thousands of clones, of which around 89% are seen a single time; approximately 4% belongs to the top ten. Sequenced material: peripheral blood. The receptors here all came from a woman older than 75 with active or convalescent COVID-19.

This clone was detected only a few times. The junction shows a germline mismatch at one end, possibly a read error. J is TRBJ2-7 and V is TRBV20-1, with TRBD2 as a possible D gene (5 bases). The germline gives CDR1 DFQATT, CDR2 SNEGSKA (reference sequence). The CDR3 covers 11 residues. The CDR3 spells CSARAETGFFF. The CDR3 DNA reads as TGCAGTGCTAGAGCTGAGACGGGGTTTTTCTTC.

The CDR3: CASSQGQGGGYTF. CDR3 DNA sequence: TGTGCCAGCAGCCAAGGTCAGGGGGGAGGCTACACCTTC. The chain is built from TRBV3-1 (or the pseudogene TRBV3-2) and TRBJ1-2, with 7 nucleotides matching TRBD1. The trim removed 1 base at V and 8 bases at J, leaving 4 bases unmatched. Germline V gene lookup returns CDR1 LGHDT and CDR2 YNNKEL (reference sequence). This CDR3 spans 13 amino acids.

The J gene is TRBJ1-3, the V gene TRBV7-3; 8 bases match TRBD1. This CDR3 is 15 amino acids long. Losses at the gene ends were 5 bases for V and 4 bases for J; bases not matched to a gene: 7. Germline values: CDR1 SGHTA, CDR2 FQGTGA. The CDR3 loop is CASSVGQGAGNTIYF. The CDR3 DNA follows: TGTGCCAGCAGCGTTGGACAGGGCGCAGGAAACACCATATATTTT.